This TCR beta chain emerged from a study of T cell repertoires in aging, cancer and after chemotherapy. Peripheral blood genomic DNA, not sorted cells or RNA, was the template. A mixed TRB-A/B primer pool amplified rearranged TRB by multiplex touch-down PCR. TCRdb reprocessed the multiplex PCR reads with MiXCR, giving one entry per CDR3 protein. The sample lists fewer than 20,000 distinct CDR3 sequences; approximately 46% were seen once. Germline V gene lookup returns CDR1 SQVTM and CDR2 ANQGSEA. The length of the CDR3 is 13 residues. J lost 16 bases, V lost 4 bases, and 13 bases had no gene match. V usage is TRBV29-1 and J usage is TRBJ1-4; the match to TRBD1 covers 9 bases. The sequence was obtained from a human donor in good health. Input material: blood. CDR3 protein: CSVVAPGQGDRFF. In nucleotides, the CDR3 is TGCAGCGTTGTAGCGCCGGGACAGGGTGATCGGTTTTTT.